A single T cell receptor (beta chain) is shown here with its context. Its antigen target is currently unknown. It has no much larger one-base neighbor in the sample; base qualities were not kept. These data originate in a study of cytomegalovirus exposure and HLA in healthy donors (dated by TCRdb to 2017 to 2019). About the investigation overall: In an earlier analysis of roughly 500 of the donors, 276 Gb of sequence data and 90 million to 120 million unique TCR beta sequences from about 190 million T cells were reported. An early release that covered about 600 HLA-typed donors contained about 300 gigabases of sequencing data and some 87 million unique TCR sequences. Among the approximately 400 genotyped donors, around 81% belonged to the genetic ancestry cluster associated with self-reported Caucasian donors. The study was designed to test whether signatures of past pathogen exposure could be identified by cataloging public T cell receptors. The study used immunosequencing to profile the T cell repertoires of several hundred subjects and linked those repertoires to cytomegalovirus serostatus. In addition to the first cohort of 666 subjects, a separate validation cohort of about 120 different subjects was used. To predict cytomegalovirus infection status, the study combined high-throughput TCR immunosequencing, statistical association of individual TCRs with disease status, and machine learning. A later analysis re-examined previously published TCR beta repertoires from hundreds of donors and added high-resolution HLA genotyping to investigate patterns of TCR occurrence. In the later analysis, no new phenotypic data were used to find candidate immune exposures; instead, reliance was placed on TCR beta sequences and their occurrence across donors. An earlier analysis of 587 of the donors used high-throughput TCR beta sequencing to judge whether each TCR beta V gene segment behaved as functional or pseudogenic. Donor age, sex, ethnicity and CMV serostatus were collected together with the repertoire data. In a later genetic analysis, genome-wide SNP genotypes for about three fifths of the 666 donors were used, and that subset was treated as a discovery cohort. Every discovery cohort repertoire had been produced on one sequencing platform. Class I and class II HLA loci were covered by the typing at four-digit resolution. Typing coverage varied by locus: roughly 629-630 donors for A, B, C, DRB1 and DQB1; around 560 for DQA1; nearly 610 for DPA1; about 450 for DPB1. A handful of DR-DQ haplotypes were handled as single units for association and clustering because linkage in the cohort was strong. Among around 400 genotyped donors of the cohort, an average of 235,054 unique TCR beta nucleotide sequences were sequenced per donor, roughly 18% of them non-productive. What the authors observed across the whole study: A total of roughly 160 TCR beta chains were listed by the study as associated with cytomegalovirus. While some public TCRs were present in many individuals, most TCR sequences turned up only very rarely across donors. A later analysis found that most CMV-associated TCR beta chains appeared HLA-restricted, with HLA associations seemingly driven largely by CMV exposure. A few of the identified cytomegalovirus-associated TCR beta chains were confirmed in vitro to be specific for cytomegalovirus antigens. A further reported finding was that TCR beta sequences accurately predicted the HLA-A and HLA-B alleles for most subjects in the first cohort. This cohort had only TCR beta chains sequenced, and the lack of alpha or paired-chain data limited which features could be detected. The earlier analysis of 450 to 700 of the donors excluded about 16 rarely observed V segments, including chromosome 9 orphons, because counts were too low. Because HLA typing was unavailable for some donors at each locus, only the typed subset was used in association tests. The authors suggested that the approach could potentially be generalized to other disease states and immunological phenotypes. Some IMGT-functional V segments, including TRBV6-2 and TRBV6-3, could not be distinguished by the 87-base-pair reads and were therefore excluded. According to a later analysis, parvovirus B19, influenza, CMV and Epstein-Barr virus appeared linked to several top co-occurrence clusters. An earlier analysis of around 540 of the donors showed that most TCR beta V segments appeared in productive rearrangements either about 87% or about 30% of the time, which broadly matched IMGT annotations. According to a later analysis, TCR association rates differed among HLA loci, with DRB1 alleles showing the most associated TCRs and HLA-C alleles showing the fewest. In a later genetic analysis, fewer N-insertions in productive TCRs were reported among donors in an Asian-associated ancestry cluster than the roughly 700-donor mean. Roughly uniform sequencing depth across donors was assumed in presence/absence analyses, although this assumption may not hold. Compared with equally common non-associated chains, HLA-associated TCR beta chains in a later analysis were more clonally expanded and had lower generation probabilities. Immune exposure information for the cohort was limited to CMV serostatus. Correlated functional status among segregating V segments might be attributable to linkage disequilibrium, but an unknown experimental factor could not be ruled out. Assigning TCR associations to individual alleles was difficult when HLA alleles, especially DR and DQ, strongly co-occurred. Specific HLA alleles were associated with 15,000 to 20,000 TCR beta sequences at a false discovery rate of 0.05 in a later analysis. In a later genetic analysis, a missense DCLRE1C variant was associated with V-gene and J-gene trimming of TCR beta chains, and the association was replicated in an independent cohort. In both the original and validation cohorts, the classifier was reported to diagnose cytomegalovirus status with high specificity and sensitivity. A group of highly shared sequence variants was considered likely to be a technical artifact of the sequencing pipeline.

The library was generated by the immunoSEQ multiplex PCR assay. A mixture of 60 forward primers for TCR Vbeta segments and 13 reverse primers for TCR Jbeta segments was used in the multiplex PCR. Amplification of the CDR3 region of rearranged TCR beta genes was performed with a multiplex PCR assay on genomic DNA. On the Illumina HiSeq System, the amplified TCR beta libraries were sequenced as 87-base-pair reads. The source study handled its data this way. In a later analysis, roughly 80 million unique TCR beta chains were counted across the roughly 700 repertoires, and roughly 11 million of these chains were shared by at least two donors. To remove PCR and sequencing errors, raw reads were error-corrected and collapsed into unique sequences using a nearest-neighbor algorithm that merged closely related sequences. V, D and J gene segments were assigned by aligning CDR3 sequences to IMGT reference sequences. Each retained sequence needed at least a six-nucleotide match to both a V gene segment and a J gene segment. Rearrangements were classified as productive when the CDR3 lacked stop codons and remained in frame with V and J, and all other rearrangements were classified as non-productive. Following IMGT convention, CDR3 was defined as the stretch from the second conserved V-encoded cysteine up to the conserved J-encoded phenylalanine. The earlier analysis of a few hundred of the donors excluded any sequence lacking an unambiguous match to a single V gene segment. An earlier analysis of roughly 590 of the donors called V segments functional above 56.7% productive rearrangements and segregating when the between-donor standard deviation exceeded 5%. A statistical classification framework was built for diagnosing cytomegalovirus status from the catalog of TCR beta chain sequences. In a later analysis, V and J genes were assigned by comparing TCR nucleotide sequences against IMGT/GENE-DB human TR gene sequences. The TCRdist pipeline was used in a later analysis to assign CDR3 sequences and most-parsimonious VDJ recombination scenarios. A later analysis defined each TCR beta chain by its CDR3 amino acid sequence plus V-gene family, and excluded reads lacking a unique V-gene family. A later analysis removed 500 to 650 highly shared, low-generation-probability nucleotide sequences to deal with suspected cross-contamination and a sequencing artifact. In a later analysis, a clonal expansion index was calculated for each public chain from normalized within-repertoire ranks of inferred template counts. In a later analysis, generation probabilities were computed with a VDJ recombination model fitted to out-of-frame rearrangements, and the resulting probabilities were checked against IGoR. A later analysis scored TCR-TCR, TCR-HLA and TCR-CMV co-occurrence with hypergeometric tests, applying a repertoire-size bias correction to TCR pairs. False discovery rates were estimated in a later analysis by permuting HLA or CMV assignments 20 times. A later analysis grouped co-occurring TCRs with DBSCAN, adding TCRdist sequence similarity when clustering within HLA-allele-positive subsets. Co-occurrence clustering excluded repertoires with fewer than 30,000 or more than 120,000 public chains, plus five with anomalous nucleotide sharing. TCRdb took over this immuneACCESS table, retaining in-frame rearrangements with V and J assigned. Such tables are incomplete; in checked studies, under half of the missing clones stem from an unresolved V gene, and the remainder is unexplained. Clone size and the V and J calls come from that table; the DNA yielded D and trimming. The sample includes 100,000 to 150,000 clones, with 80% observed a single time. The ten largest account for 8.9% of the sample.

The CDR3, cysteine through phenylalanine, is 15 amino acids long. Here the CDR3 DNA is all that survives: 45 bases in frame from base 1. Trimming removed 0 bases from V and 3 bases from J, leaving 11 bases between the germline ends. According to the germline V gene, CDR1 reads SGHTA and CDR2 reads FQGNSA. The cohort consisted of some 670 healthy bone marrow donors. At the time of sampling, all cohort members were nominally healthy, though unrecorded immune exposures were likely present. The donor tested CMV seropositive and was one of the 289 seropositive cohort members. Each donor provided a peripheral blood sample, and peripheral blood mononuclear cells were used for TCR beta sequencing. The Qiagen DNeasy Blood Extraction Kit was used to extract genomic DNA from the blood cell samples.

Sequences were obtained from PBMCs. This sequence was found in a man aged 25-40 years in good health and CMV-seropositive. The chain links TRBV7-2 with TRBJ2-5; no D gene can be assigned with confidence. In nucleotide form, the sequence is TGTGCCAGCAGCTTAGCCCAGACTCTAGAAGAGACCCAGTACTTC. The encoded protein is CASSLAQTLEETQYF.